One and the same sample provided the 17 T cell receptor beta chains below, sequenced in a study of shared clonotypes between healthy human individuals. Profiled with immunoSEQ multiplex PCR; TCRdb holds only in-frame clones, not every one. This sample has about 1.4 million clones, with around 95% found just once. The specimen sequenced was naive CD4+ T cells sorted from blood. Subset defined: CD45RA+ positively selected. The receptors come from a man younger than 45 in good health.

J is TRBJ2-1 and V is TRBV5-1; D not resolved. Between the trimmed V and J ends, which lost 2 bases and 2 bases, there was a span of 14 bases. CDR3 length: 16 amino acids. Per germline, CDR1 SGHRS and CDR2 YFSETQ. CDR3 loop: CASSFINMGTYNEQFF. The DNA for the CDR3 is TGCGCCAGCAGCTTCATTAACATGGGTACCTACAATGAGCAGTTCTTC.

This clone appeared once. The chain joins TRBV2 to TRBJ2-7; no clear D. The CDR3 contains 11 residues. The V end lost 9 bases, the J end lost 5 bases, and 11 bases lay between the germline ends. The germline V gene has CDR1 SNHLY and CDR2 FYNNEI. The CDR3: CASRPDHEQYF. DNA for the CDR3: TGTGCCAGTAGGCCGGACCACGAGCAGTACTTC.

The genes are TRBV19 and TRBJ1-1, with TRBD1 matching over 7 bases. Germline CDR1 LNHDA, CDR2 SQIVND (reference sequence). This CDR3 has 15 amino acids. Trimming removed 4 bases from V and 5 bases from J; junction bases left unmatched: 10. The CDR3: CASSTTGSGGTEAFF. Written as DNA, the CDR3 is TGTGCCAGTAGTACGACAGGGTCAGGGGGAACTGAAGCTTTCTTT.

In DNA, the CDR3 is TGCAGTGCCATCCTCACAGATACGCAGTATTTT. Amino acid sequence: CSAILTDTQYF. The chain has TRBV20-1 and TRBJ2-3; no firm D call. The CDR3 runs 11 residues. Germline CDR1 is DFQATT and CDR2 is SNEGSKA (reference sequence). Trimming took 6 bases from V and 2 from J, leaving 6 bases between them.

CDR3 sequence: CASSIRPGQNYGYTF. The CDR3 nucleotides read TGTGCCAGTAGTATCCGCCCGGGACAGAACTATGGCTACACCTTC. V is TRBV19 and J is TRBJ1-2; TRBD1 matches 7 bases. Germline V gene sequence: CDR1 LNHDA, CDR2 SQIVND (reference sequence). This CDR3 has 15 amino acids. V was clipped by 3 bases and J by 2 bases; unmatched bases: 6.

The chain combines TRBV19 with TRBJ2-7; 9 bases are shared with TRBD1. Germline V gives CDR1 LNHDA, CDR2 SQIVND (reference sequence). V shed 6 bases, J shed 6 bases, and the junction held 6 bases outside the gene matches. This CDR3 contains 13 residues. DNA of the CDR3: TGTGCCAGTAGCCAGGGGACAGGGAGCGAGCAGTACTTC. Translated, it gives CASSQGTGSEQYF.

The chain recombines TRBV10-3 with TRBJ2-1; 13 bases agree with TRBD2. Looked up from germline, CDR1 is ENHRY and CDR2 is SYGVKD. V lost 0 bases, J lost 6 bases, and 5 bases stayed unmatched. The CDR3 covers 17 residues. Here the CDR3 reads CAISESAGLAGANEQFF. CDR3 in DNA: TGTGCCATCAGTGAGTCGGCAGGACTAGCGGGAGCCAATGAGCAGTTCTTC.

The chain combines TRBV6-4 with TRBJ1-5; no clear D. The CDR3 runs to 16 residues. Trimming pared 6 bases from V and 4 bases from J, leaving 19 bases between. Germline lookup yields CDR1 MRHNA and CDR2 SNTAGT. As DNA, the CDR3 is TGTGCCAGCAGGAAGAGGGTTGGGCTAGGGAATCAGCCCCAGCATTTT. Protein sequence: CASRKRVGLGNQPQHF.

This clone was picked up one time. This chain uses TRBV19 with TRBJ2-7; 12 bases align to TRBD2. The CDR3 is 15 amino acids. The V gene end was trimmed by 7 bases and the J gene end by 6 bases; junction bases not matched to a gene: 10. In germline, CDR1 is LNHDA, CDR2 SQIVND (reference sequence). CDR3 nucleotide sequence: TGTGCCAGTAAGGGTTCGACTAGCGGGAGTATCGAGCAGTACTTC. It yields the protein CASKGSTSGSIEQYF.

The rearrangement uses TRBV28 and TRBJ2-7, with D perhaps TRBD1 or TRBD2 (5 bases each). Trimming shortened V by 5 bases and J by 2 bases, and 13 bases separated the two germline ends. This CDR3 contains 14 residues. The V gene's germline CDR1 is MDHEN and CDR2 SYDVKM. CDR3 amino acids: CASSGTTRTYEQYF. The DNA for the CDR3 is TGTGCCAGCAGTGGGACCACTCGTACCTACGAGCAGTACTTC.

This clone appeared once. The gene calls are TRBV7-3 and TRBJ2-1; 8 bases line up with TRBD2. With 1 base clipped from V and 9 bases from J, the junction kept 5 bases outside the gene matches. The CDR3 is 14 residues long. In germline, CDR1 is SGHTA, CDR2 FQGTGA. The CDR3 region is CASSLRGTRGEQFF. The DNA of the CDR3 is TGTGCCAGCAGCTTAAGGGGGACTAGAGGTGAGCAGTTCTTC.

The chain uses TRBV19 and TRBJ2-2; perhaps D is TRBD1 or TRBD2 (5 bases each). V was shortened by 4 bases and J by 4 bases, with 19 bases between the two germline ends. Per the germline V gene, CDR1 is LNHDA and CDR2 is SQIVND (reference sequence). This CDR3 is built from 17 residues. CDR3 nucleotides: TGTGCCAGTAGTACAGGGACCCTCCGGAGCGTCACCGGGGAGCTGTTTTTT. Translated, it gives CASSTGTLRSVTGELFF.

This rearrangement joins TRBV2 to TRBJ2-3; 9 bases match TRBD1. With 1 base clipped from V and 3 bases from J, the junction kept 2 bases outside the gene matches. The CDR3 consists of 15 residues. CDR1 and CDR2 from the germline V gene are SNHLY and FYNNEI. CDR3 in DNA: TGTGCCAGCAGTGAAGACAGGGGGCTGACAGATACGCAGTATTTT. Amino acids: CASSEDRGLTDTQYF.

V gene TRBV2 combines with J gene TRBJ1-1; D remains unclear. The CDR3 spans 14 residues. The germline V and J ends were trimmed by 5 bases and 3 bases, with 13 bases remaining between them. Germline CDR1 is SNHLY and CDR2 is FYNNEI. CDR3 sequence reads: CASSSLTSDTEAFF. CDR3 bases: TGTGCCAGCAGTTCTCTAACCTCGGACACTGAAGCTTTCTTT.

The chain couples TRBV7-2 to TRBJ2-1; D possibly corresponds to TRBD2 (6 bases). Germline V gene sequence: CDR1 SGHTA, CDR2 FQGNSA. The V end lost 6 bases, the J end lost 10 bases, and 19 bases lay between the germline ends. There are 14 residues in the CDR3. In DNA, the CDR3 is TGTGCCAGCAGACGGCTTGGGACGGCGGGGGAGCAGTTCTTC. It translates to CASRRLGTAGEQFF.

The J gene is TRBJ2-2, the V gene TRBV14; 8 nucleotides match TRBD1. The CDR3 sequence is 15 residues long. V trimming: 4 bases; J trimming: 1 base; junction bases outside the gene matches: 2. Germline values: CDR1 SGHDN, CDR2 FVKESK. In nucleotides, the CDR3 is TGTGCCAGCAGCCTCGGGACAGGGAACACCGGGGAGCTGTTTTTT. As protein: CASSLGTGNTGELFF.

The gene calls are TRBV30 and TRBJ2-7, with TRBD1 matching over 7 bases. Per germline, CDR1 GTSNPN and CDR2 SVGIG (reference sequence). This CDR3 has 14 residues. Germline trimming cut 0 bases from V and 4 bases from J; bases unmatched to any gene: 6. CDR3 protein: CAWSVGDSYYEQYF. The CDR3 DNA reads TGTGCCTGGAGTGTCGGGGACAGCTATTACGAGCAGTACTTC.